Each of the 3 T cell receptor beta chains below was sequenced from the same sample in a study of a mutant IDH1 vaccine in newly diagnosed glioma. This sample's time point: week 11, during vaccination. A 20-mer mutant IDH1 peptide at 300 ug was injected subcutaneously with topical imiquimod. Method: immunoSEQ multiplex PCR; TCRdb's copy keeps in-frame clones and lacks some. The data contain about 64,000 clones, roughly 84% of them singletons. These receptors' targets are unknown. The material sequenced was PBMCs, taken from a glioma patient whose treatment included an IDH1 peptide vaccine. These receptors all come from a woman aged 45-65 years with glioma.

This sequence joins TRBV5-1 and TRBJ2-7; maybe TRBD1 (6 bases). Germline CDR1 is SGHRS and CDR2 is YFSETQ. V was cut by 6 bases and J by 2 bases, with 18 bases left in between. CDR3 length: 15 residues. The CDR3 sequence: CASTLPKGDPYEQYF. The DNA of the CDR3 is TGCGCCAGCACCCTACCGAAGGGGGATCCCTACGAGCAGTACTTC. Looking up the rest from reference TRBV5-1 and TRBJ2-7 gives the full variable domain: KAGVTQTPRYLIKTRGQQVTLSCSPISGHRSVSWYQQTPGQGLQFLFEYFSETQRNKGNFPGRFSGRQFSNSRSEMNVSTLELGDSALYLCASTLPKGDPYEQYFGPGTRLTVT.

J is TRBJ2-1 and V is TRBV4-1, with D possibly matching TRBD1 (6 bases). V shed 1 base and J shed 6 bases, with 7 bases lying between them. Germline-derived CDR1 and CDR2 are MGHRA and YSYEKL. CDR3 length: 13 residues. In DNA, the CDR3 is TGCGCCAGCAGCCAAGGACAGGTCAATGAGCAGTTCTTC. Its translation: CASSQGQVNEQFF.

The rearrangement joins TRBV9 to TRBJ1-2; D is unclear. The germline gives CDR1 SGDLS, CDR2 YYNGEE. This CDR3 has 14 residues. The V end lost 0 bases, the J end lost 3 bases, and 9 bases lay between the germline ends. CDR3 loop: CASSVAYSDYGYTF. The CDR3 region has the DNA TGTGCCAGCAGCGTAGCTTACAGCGACTATGGCTACACCTTC.